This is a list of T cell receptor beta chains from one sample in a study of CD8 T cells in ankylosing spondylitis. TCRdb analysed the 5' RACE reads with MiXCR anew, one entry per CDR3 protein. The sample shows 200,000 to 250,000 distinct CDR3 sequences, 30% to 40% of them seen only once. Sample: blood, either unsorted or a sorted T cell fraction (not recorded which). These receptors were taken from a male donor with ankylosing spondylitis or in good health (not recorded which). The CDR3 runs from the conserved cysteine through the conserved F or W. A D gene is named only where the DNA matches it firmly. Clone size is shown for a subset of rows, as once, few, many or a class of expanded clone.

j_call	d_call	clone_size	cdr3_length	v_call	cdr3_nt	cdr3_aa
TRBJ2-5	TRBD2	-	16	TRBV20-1	TGCAGTGCTAGATCTCCCTTAGCGGGGGGGCTAGAGACCCAGTACTTC	CSARSPLAGGLETQYF
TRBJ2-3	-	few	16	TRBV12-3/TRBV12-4	TGTGCCAGCAGCCCCTCGGTGGGGCGGGGCTTCTATACGCAGTATTTT	CASSPSVGRGFYTQYF
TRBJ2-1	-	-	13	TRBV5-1	TGCGCCAGCAGCGCCTATCCGGGGAATCGGCAGTTCTTC	CASSAYPGNRQFF
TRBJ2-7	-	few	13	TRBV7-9	TGTGCCAGCACCAAAGGGGGAAACTACGAGCAGTACTTC	CASTKGGNYEQYF
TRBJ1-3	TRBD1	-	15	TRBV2	TGTGCCAGCAGGATGATACAGGGGGCTGGAAACACCATATATTTT	CASRMIQGAGNTIYF
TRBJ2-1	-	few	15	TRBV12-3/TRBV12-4	TGTGCCACCCTTGATCAACAGAGCTCCTACAATGAGCAGTTCTTC	CATLDQQSSYNEQFF
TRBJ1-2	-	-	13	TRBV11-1	TGTGCCAGCAGCTTAAAAGGGAACTATGGCTACACCTTC	CASSLKGNYGYTF
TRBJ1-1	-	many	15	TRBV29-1	TGCAGCGTTGACCTGGACAGCCAAGGGGACACTGAAGCTTTCTTT	CSVDLDSQGDTEAFF
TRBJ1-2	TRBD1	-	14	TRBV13	TGTGCCAGCAGCACCGTAACGACAGGGTTTGGCTACACCTTC	CASSTVTTGFGYTF
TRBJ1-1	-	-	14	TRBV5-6	TGTGCCAGCAGCTTGGGGCTGGGACGGTTTGAAGCTTTCTTT	CASSLGLGRFEAFF
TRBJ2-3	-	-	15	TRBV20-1	TGCAGTGCTAGAGGTTCGTGGGGTTCAACAGATACGCAGTATTTT	CSARGSWGSTDTQYF
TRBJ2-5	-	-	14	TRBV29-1	TGCAGCGTAGGAACAACAGCTCAGGGAGAGACCCAGTACTTC	CSVGTTAQGETQYF
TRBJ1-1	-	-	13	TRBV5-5	TGTGCCAGCAGCTTCTCAGGGGCTCCTGAAGCTTTCTTT	CASSFSGAPEAFF
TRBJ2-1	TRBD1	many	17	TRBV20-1	TGCAGTGCTTTGGACAGGGTCCGCCTTAGCTCCTACAATGAGCAGTTCTTC	CSALDRVRLSSYNEQFF
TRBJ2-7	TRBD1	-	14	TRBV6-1	TGTGCCAGCCAAAAAGACAGGGCACCCTACGAGCAGTACTTC	CASQKDRAPYEQYF
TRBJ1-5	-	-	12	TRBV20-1	TGCAGTGTCTCCAATGGGGATCAGCCCCAGCATTTT	CSVSNGDQPQHF
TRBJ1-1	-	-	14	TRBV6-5	TGTGCCAGCAGTTACGATTGGGAGAACACTGAAGCTTTCTTT	CASSYDWENTEAFF
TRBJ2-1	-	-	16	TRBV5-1	TGCGCCAGCAGGCAGGAAGGGGGGACAAGATGGAATGAGCAGTTCTTC	CASRQEGGTRWNEQFF
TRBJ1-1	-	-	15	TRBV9	TGTGCCAGCAGCCCCCACCAGATCCCGGGCACTGAAGCTTTCTTT	CASSPHQIPGTEAFF
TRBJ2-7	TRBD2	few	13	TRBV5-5	TGTGCCAGCAGCTGGGGACTAGCGTACGAGCAGTACTTC	CASSWGLAYEQYF
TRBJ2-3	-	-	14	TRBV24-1	TGTGCCACCAAGGATGAGGCGAGGACAGATACGCAGTATTTT	CATKDEARTDTQYF
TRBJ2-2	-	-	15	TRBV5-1	TGCGCCAGCAGCTTGGATTCCACGGGCACCGGGGAGCTGTTTTTT	CASSLDSTGTGELFF
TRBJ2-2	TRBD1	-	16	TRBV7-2	TGTGCCAGCAGCACCCGACAGGGGAAGGAGTCCGGGGAGCTGTTTTTT	CASSTRQGKESGELFF
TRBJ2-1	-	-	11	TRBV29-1	TGCAGCGCTTCCCGGATGGGTGAGCAGTTCTTC	CSASRMGEQFF
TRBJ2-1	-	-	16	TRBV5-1	TGCGCCAGCAGCTTGGGAACGGGGCCCTCCTACAATGAGCAGTTCTTC	CASSLGTGPSYNEQFF
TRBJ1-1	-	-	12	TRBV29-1	TGCAGCGTTGAAGAAGGGCGGATTGAAGCTTTCTTT	CSVEEGRIEAFF
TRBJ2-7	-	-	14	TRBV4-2	TGTGCCAGCAGCCAAGATCCTGGGGTGAGGGAGCAGTACTTC	CASSQDPGVREQYF